One sample yielded the 32 T cell receptor beta chains listed below, sequenced in a study of CD8+ T cells in alopecia areata. A panel of CD4, CD8alpha, NKG2D, NKG2ACE and other markers served to sort pooled cutaneous lymph node cells. TCR sequencing used cDNA made by reverse transcription of extracted RNA. The data were produced by immunoSEQ multiplex PCR, yet TCRdb's version contains in-frame clones alone and is incomplete. The sample yields about 270,000 clones, without any singletons. Sequenced material: CD4+ T cells sorted from a lymph node. These receptors were taken from a C3H/HeJ mouse with alopecia areata. MHC haplotype of the strain: H2-k.

There are many counts of this clone. Gene names and germline match the mouse. With the read ending 4 residues before the CDR3 end, the germline J gene is used to fill in that end. This chain uses TRBV17 with TRBJ2-7, with TRBD2 matching over 7 bases. CDR3 length: 15 residues. V gave up 0 bases and J gave up 0 bases; unmatched junction bases: 2. The germline V gene has CDR1 MNHDT and CDR2 YYDKIL. CDR3 residues: CASSRDLGDSYEQYF. The DNA read from the CDR3 is TGTGCTAGCAGTAGAGATCTGGGGGACTCCTAT.

Details on this clone: Gene names and germline refer to mouse. The CDR3 end is not reached by the read, which stops 4 residues before it; the germline J gene fills it in. The chain has TRBV13-3 and TRBJ2-1; 10 nucleotides line up with TRBD2. The V segment lost 2 bases and the J segment 1 base; nucleotides outside the gene matches: 3. Germline-derived CDR1 and CDR2 are NNHDY and SYVADS. CDR3 length equals 16 residues. CDR3 DNA, as far as it was read: TGTGCCAGCAGTGAGGCTGGGGGGGCAAACTATGCT. This encodes CASSEAGGANYA. The CDR3 reads in full as CASSEAGGANYAEQFF.

Concerning this clone: Gene names and germline match the mouse. The read falls 4 residues short of the CDR3 end, and the missing part is taken from the germline J gene. Other DNA sequences from this sample encode an identical CDR3 as well. The rearrangement joins TRBV1 to TRBJ2-5, with 7 bases aligning to TRBD2. This CDR3 contains 14 residues. Germline V gives CDR1 NSQYPW, CDR2 LRSPGD (reference sequence). V lost 1 base to trimming and J lost 3 bases; unmatched junction nucleotides: 1. The CDR3 is CTCSAVGGQDTQYF. CDR3 DNA, as far as it was read: TGCACCTGCAGTGCAGTGGGGGGTCAAGAC.

This clone was seen ten or more times. Gene names and germline refer to mouse. The CDR3 is cut off 4 residues early in the read; its end comes from the germline J gene. Other DNA sequences from this sample encode an identical CDR3 as well. The chain combines TRBV1 with TRBJ2-5; D is unclear. CDR3 size: 14 residues. Between the trimmed V and J ends, which lost 0 bases and 3 bases, there was a span of 7 bases. Germline V CDR1 and CDR2: NSQYPW, LRSPGD (reference sequence). CDR3 DNA, as far as it was read: TGCACCTGCAGTGCAGATCTCCAGCAAGAC. Translating gives CTCSADLQQD. The entire CDR3 reads CTCSADLQQDTQYF.

Remarks on this clone: Gene names follow the mouse nomenclature. The read terminates 4 residues before the CDR3 end, so the remaining end is supplied by the germline J gene. This sequence joins TRBV5 and TRBJ1-1, with 12 bases matching TRBD1. Trimming took 0 bases from V and 3 from J; bases not matched to a gene: 5. CDR1 is LGHNA and CDR2 is YNLKQL in the germline V gene (reference sequence). The CDR3 runs to 17 residues. The sequenced CDR3 bases are TGTGCCAGCAGCCAAGATGGGGGGACAGGGGGCGACACA. This encodes CASSQDGGTGGDT. The full CDR3 sequence reads CASSQDGGTGGDTEVFF.

As regards this clone: The genes and germline here are from mouse. Coverage ceases 4 residues before the CDR3 finishes, and the germline J gene fills in the end. The V gene is TRBV13-3, the J gene TRBJ2-2; the D is unclear. The CDR3 is 14 residues long. Germline CDR1 is NNHDY and CDR2 is SYVADS. V was cut by 4 bases and J by 2 bases, with 9 bases left in between. The covered CDR3 bases are TGTGCCAGCAGTCAAACAATTAACACCGGG. This translates into CASSQTINTG. The full CDR3 is CASSQTINTGQLYF.

Only a few counts were recorded for this clone. The listed genes are named as in mouse. The CDR3: CASSRLGFNYAEQFF. The sequenced CDR3 bases are TGTGCCAGCAGTCGACTGGGCTTTAACTATGCT. V usage is TRBV19 and J usage is TRBJ2-1, with 7 bases matching TRBD2. The sequence runs out 4 residues before the end of the CDR3; the remainder is reconstructed from the germline J gene. This CDR3 spans 15 amino acids. V was clipped by 4 bases and J by 0 bases; unmatched bases: 4. CDR1 is FNHDT, CDR2 SITEND, per germline (reference sequence). Using reference TRBV19 and TRBJ2-1 for the parts outside the CDR3, the full variable domain is GGIITQTPKFLIGQEGQKLTLKCQQNFNHDTMYWYRQDSGKGLRLIYYSITENDLQKGDLSEGYDASREKKSSFSLTVTSAQKNEMAVFLCASSRLGFNYAEQFFGPGTRLTVL.

On this clone itself: Gene names denote mouse genes. The read ends 4 residues early relative to the CDR3; the germline J gene fills the gap. The chain recombines TRBV13-1 with TRBJ2-7; D may be TRBD1 (5 bases). The germline V gene encodes CDR1 NSHNY and CDR2 SYGAGN. This CDR3 comprises 14 residues. The covered CDR3 bases are TGTGCCAGCAGTGATGTCCAGGGTTTATAT. Its translation is CASSDVQGLY. The whole CDR3 region reads CASSDVQGLYEQYF.

This clone occurred a few times. Gene names and germline match the mouse. From the germline J gene comes the end of the CDR3, since the read stops 4 residues before it. The sample carries other DNA sequences with the same CDR3. The rearrangement links TRBV19 to TRBJ2-7, with TRBD2 identical over 9 bases. Germline V gene lookup returns CDR1 FNHDT and CDR2 SITEND (reference sequence). This CDR3 has 13 amino acids. Partial CDR3 DNA: TGTGCCAGCACTCGGACTGGGGATTAT. This encodes CASTRTGDY. The whole CDR3 region reads CASTRTGDYEQYF. Full variable domain (missing parts from reference TRBV19 and TRBJ2-7): GGIITQTPKFLIGQEGQKLTLKCQQNFNHDTMYWYRQDSGKGLRLIYYSITENDLQKGDLSEGYDASREKKSSFSLTVTSAQKNEMAVFLCASTRTGDYEQYFGPGTRLTVL.

There are a few counts of this clone. Gene labels here are mouse ones. The DNA ends 3 residues before the CDR3 does, and the rest of the CDR3 is filled in from the germline J gene. The rearrangement uses TRBV13-1 and TRBJ1-6; 11 bases match TRBD1. TRBJ1-6 is identified as an open reading frame with a role that is uncertain. J was trimmed by 7 bases and V by 3 bases; bases with no gene match: 6. The germline CDR1 and CDR2 sequences are NSHNY and SYGAGN. The CDR3 spans 16 residues. CDR3 sequence reads: CASSGRDRGINSPLYF. Partial CDR3 DNA: TGTGCCAGCAGTGGCCGGGACAGGGGGATCAATTCGCCC.

In this sample, this clone turned up a few times. Gene names are the mouse ones. The read falls 4 residues short of the CDR3 end, and the missing part is taken from the germline J gene. This chain links TRBV13-3 with TRBJ2-2; tentative D call: TRBD1 (6 bases). There are 13 residues in the CDR3. Per the germline V gene, CDR1 is NNHDY and CDR2 is SYVADS. The V end was cut by 3 bases, the J end by 4 bases, with 7 bases between. CDR3 region: CASSAGVTGQLYF. The covered CDR3 bases are TGTGCCAGCAGTGCAGGGGTCACCGGG. The full variable domain, rest sourced from reference TRBV13-3 and TRBJ2-2, is EAAVTQSPRSKVAVTGGKVTLSCHQTNNHDYMYWYRQDTGHGLRLIHYSYVADSTEKGDIPDGYKASRPSQENFSLILELASLSQTAVYFCASSAGVTGQLYFGEGSKLTVL.

There are a few counts of this clone. A much larger clone lies a single base off, so this may be a read error. Gene names follow the mouse nomenclature. Read data end 4 residues before the CDR3 end; the end is taken from the germline J gene. Other DNA sequences within the sample encode an identical CDR3. The V gene is TRBV19, the J gene TRBJ2-5; TRBD1 matches at 7 bases. Germline loops: CDR1 FNHDT, CDR2 SITEND (reference sequence). The CDR3 contains 13 residues. V was clipped by 5 bases and J by 3 bases; unmatched bases: 3. CDR3 sequence reads: CASSTGQQDTQYF. The CDR3 DNA, read in part, is TGTGCCAGCAGCACGGGACAGCAAGAC.

As to this clone: Gene and germline names: mouse. The chain's CDR3 is CASSSTGGSSYEQYF. The sequenced CDR3 bases are TGTGCCAGCAGTTCGACTGGGGGGAGCTCCTAT. V is TRBV19 and J is TRBJ2-7, with TRBD2 identical over 10 bases. The read comes to an end 4 residues before the CDR3 does, leaving the germline J gene to fill in the end. The CDR3 runs to 15 residues. Germline V gene sequence: CDR1 FNHDT, CDR2 SITEND (reference sequence). J lost 0 bases, V lost 4 bases, and 4 bases had no gene match.

This clone was observed a handful of times. The germline and genes are mouse ones. The read stops 4 residues short of the end of the CDR3; the missing end is completed from the germline J gene. The gene calls are TRBV5 and TRBJ2-1, with D possibly TRBD1 on 6 matching bases. The CDR3 is made up of 15 amino acids. Trimming took 4 bases from V and 3 from J, leaving 13 bases between them. The germline V gene has CDR1 LGHNA and CDR2 YNLKQL (reference sequence). CDR3 DNA (partial): TGTGCCAGCAGCCCGATGGGGACAATCTATGCT. Its translation is CASSPMGTIYA. The whole CDR3 protein is CASSPMGTIYAEQFF.

The table lists this clone with a few counts. The genes are named according to mouse. The read is 4 residues too short to cover the CDR3 end, so that end is filled in from the germline J gene. The rearrangement joins TRBV13-2 to TRBJ2-7; a weak D match, TRBD2 (6 bases). V lost 0 bases to trimming and J lost 0 bases, with 10 bases between them. Germline V gene data show CDR1 as NNHNN and CDR2 as SYGAGS (reference sequence). The CDR3 consists of 15 residues. The CDR3: CASGDVLGSSYEQYF. The CDR3 bases that were read are TGTGCCAGCGGTGATGTTCTGGGGAGCTCCTAT.

To note about this clone: Gene labels here are mouse ones. From the germline J gene comes the end of the CDR3, since the read stops 4 residues before it. Other DNA sequences from this sample encode an identical CDR3 as well. This chain connects TRBV19 to TRBJ2-1; the match to TRBD2 covers 8 bases. Germline CDR1 FNHDT, CDR2 SITEND (reference sequence). The CDR3 has 14 amino acids. The sequenced part of the CDR3 DNA is TGTGCCAGCAGTATACTGGGGGGTGGGGCT. Amino acids: CASSILGGGA. The full CDR3 protein is CASSILGGGAEQFF.

This clone showed up just a few times. These gene names are mouse names. The read ends 4 residues early relative to the CDR3; the germline J gene fills the gap. The same CDR3 is also encoded by other DNA sequences in this sample. The chain has TRBV13-1 and TRBJ1-2; no clear D gene. With 0 bases removed from V and 1 base from J, the gap between germline ends came to 7 bases. This CDR3 is 14 amino acids long. Germline V gene sequence: CDR1 NSHNY, CDR2 SYGAGN. The sequenced part of the CDR3 DNA is TGTGCCAGCAGTGATGCGAAGGGAAACTCC. This sequence encodes CASSDAKGNS. The whole CDR3 sequence is CASSDAKGNSDYTF.

This clone came up a few times. Each gene name is a mouse one. From the germline J gene comes the end of the CDR3, since the read stops 3 residues before it. The chain uses TRBV13-1 and TRBJ1-6, with TRBD1 identical over 11 bases. TRBJ1-6 is assigned to the ORF class and has an uncertain function. Germline V gives CDR1 NSHNY, CDR2 SYGAGN. The CDR3 contains 16 residues. J was trimmed by 7 bases and V by 4 bases; bases with no gene match: 7. The sequenced CDR3 bases are TGTGCCAGCAGTCTCCCGGGACAGGGGGACAATTCGCCC. Encoded protein: CASSLPGQGDNSP. The full CDR3 protein is CASSLPGQGDNSPLYF.

Comments on this clone: All gene names here are mouse names. From the germline J gene comes the end of the CDR3, since the read stops 4 residues before it. This chain connects TRBV31 to TRBJ2-2; maybe TRBD2 (6 bases). Germline CDR1 is GKSSPN and CDR2 is SITVG. The CDR3 runs to 14 residues. The V and J ends lost 0 bases and 4 bases respectively, with 9 bases between them. The CDR3 is CAWSLETGTGQLYF. The sequenced part of the CDR3 DNA is TGTGCCTGGAGTCTAGAGACTGGCACCGGG.

This clone has a handful of counts. Genes here carry mouse names. The CDR3 end lies 3 residues beyond the end of the read and is filled in from the germline J gene. The chain recombines TRBV5 with TRBJ1-6; a weak D match, TRBD1 (6 bases). TRBJ1-6 is noted as an ORF with a role that remains uncertain. CDR3 length: 16 amino acids. With 1 base removed from V and 3 bases from J, the gap between germline ends came to 10 bases. Germline values: CDR1 LGHNA, CDR2 YNLKQL (reference sequence). This chain's CDR3 is CASSQAKTGYNSPLYF. CDR3 bases read: TGTGCCAGCAGCCAAGCCAAGACAGGCTATAATTCGCCC.

As to this clone: Gene names and germline refer to mouse. The CDR3 end is not reached by the read, which stops 3 residues before it; the germline J gene fills it in. The chain joins TRBV1 to TRBJ1-6; D call uncertain. TRBJ1-6 is designated an ORF whose function remains uncertain. The CDR3 is 15 amino acids. V lost 1 base, J lost 0 bases, and 4 bases lay in between. Germline-derived CDR1 and CDR2 are NSQYPW and LRSPGD (reference sequence). CDR3 DNA, as far as it was read: TGCACCTGCAGTGCAGTCAGTTCCTATAATTCGCCC. This sequence encodes CTCSAVSSYNSP. The CDR3 reads in full as CTCSAVSSYNSPLYF.

Worth noting for this clone: The genes and germline here are from mouse. Coverage ceases 4 residues before the CDR3 finishes, and the germline J gene fills in the end. The V gene is TRBV13-3, the J gene TRBJ2-7; 8 nucleotides line up with TRBD2. The CDR3 runs to 14 residues. Germline lookup yields CDR1 NNHDY and CDR2 SYVADS. CDR3 in amino acids: CASSDEGGADEQYF. The sequenced CDR3 bases are TGTGCCAGCAGTGATGAGGGGGGGGCTGAT.

This clone was seen more than once but under ten times. Gene names refer to mouse genes. The read ends 4 residues before the CDR3 terminus; that terminus is restored from the germline J gene. This sequence joins TRBV17 and TRBJ2-5; D is possibly TRBD1 (6 bases). V lost 6 bases and J lost 3, with 13 bases in between. Germline V gives CDR1 MNHDT, CDR2 YYDKIL. CDR3 length: 14 amino acids. Incomplete CDR3 DNA: TGTGCTAGCAGGATGGGACAAACTCAAGAC. This encodes CASRMGQTQD. The full CDR3 protein is CASRMGQTQDTQYF.

This clone was found a few times. Gene names and germline refer to mouse. The read falls 4 residues short of the CDR3 end, and the missing part is taken from the germline J gene. The rearrangement joins TRBV5 to TRBJ2-3; TRBD1 aligns across 7 bases. J lost 0 bases, V lost 3 bases, and 3 bases had no gene match. Germline loops: CDR1 LGHNA, CDR2 YNLKQL (reference sequence). The CDR3 runs 15 residues. Incomplete CDR3 DNA: TGTGCCAGCAGCCACGGGACAGTTAGTGCAGAA. It codes for CASSHGTVSAE. The entire CDR3 protein is CASSHGTVSAETLYF.

This clone turned up a few times. Gene and germline names: mouse. The CDR3 sequence is CASSQGTGVDTQYF. The CDR3 bases that were read are TGTGCCAGCAGCCAAGGGACAGGGGTGGAC. The gene calls are TRBV4 and TRBJ2-5, with 10 nucleotides matching TRBD1. The read terminates 4 residues before the CDR3 end, so the remaining end is supplied by the germline J gene. Germline V gene lookup returns CDR1 LGHDT and CDR2 YNNKQL (reference sequence). This CDR3 is built from 14 residues.

To note about this clone: The gene names given are mouse names. The CDR3 end falls 4 residues outside the read, so it is completed with the germline J gene. The chain joins TRBV16 to TRBJ2-7; 10 nucleotides match TRBD2. In germline, CDR1 is SGHSA, CDR2 FRNQAP. With V trimmed by 0 bases and J by 1 base, 6 bases remained unmatched. CDR3 length: 17 amino acids. The CDR3 protein is CASSLDWGGRISYEQYF. The CDR3 bases that were read are TGTGCAAGCAGCTTAGACTGGGGGGGCCGGATTTCCTAT. Full variable domain (missing parts from reference TRBV16 and TRBJ2-7): NAGVIQTPRHKVTGKGQEATLWCEPISGHSAVFWYRQTIVQGLEFLTYFRNQAPIDDSGMPKERFSAQMPNQSHSTLKIQSTQPQDSAVYLCASSLDWGGRISYEQYFGPGTRLTVL.

Concerning this clone: Each gene name is a mouse one. From the germline J gene comes the end of the CDR3, since the read stops 4 residues before it. This specimen includes other DNA sequences encoding the same CDR3. V gene TRBV13-1 combines with J gene TRBJ1-2; a weak D match, TRBD1 (5 bases). The CDR3 totals 13 residues. Germline CDR1 is NSHNY and CDR2 is SYGAGN. Between the trimmed V and J ends, which lost 4 bases and 0 bases, there was a span of 7 bases. The part of the CDR3 DNA that was read is TGTGCCAGCAGTAGGGGAGCAAACTCC. Its translation: CASSRGANS. The CDR3 in full is CASSRGANSDYTF.

Remarks on this clone: Mouse gene names apply. The missing CDR3 end, 4 residues past where the read stops, is filled in from the germline J gene. Other DNA sequences in the same sample also yield this CDR3. This rearrangement joins TRBV13-1 to TRBJ2-3; TRBD2 is a possible D gene (7 bases). This CDR3 comprises 15 residues. Germline CDR1 is NSHNY and CDR2 is SYGAGN. V lost 0 bases, J lost 2 bases, and 10 bases lay in between. CDR3 amino acids: CASSDARGAAETLYF. The DNA read from the CDR3 is TGTGCCAGCAGTGATGCCCGGGGGGCTGCAGAA.

The sample holds a few counts of this clone. Gene and germline names: mouse. Coverage ceases 4 residues before the CDR3 finishes, and the germline J gene fills in the end. This chain connects TRBV19 to TRBJ1-1; maybe TRBD1 (6 bases). Trimming pared 3 bases from V and 4 bases from J, leaving 13 bases between. This CDR3 spans 14 amino acids. Germline CDR1 is FNHDT and CDR2 is SITEND (reference sequence). The part of the CDR3 DNA that was read is TGTGCCAGCAGTAACCGGGACAAGTCCACA. It is translated as CASSNRDKST. In full, the CDR3 is CASSNRDKSTEVFF.

This clone occurred a few times. The gene symbols are mouse symbols. The CDR3 loop reads CASGDDDWGGSAETLYF. The covered CDR3 bases are TGTGCCAGCGGTGATGATGACTGGGGGGGTAGTGCAGAA. The chain carries TRBV13-2 and TRBJ2-3, with 11 bases matching TRBD2. The read gets to within 4 residues of the CDR3 end, and the germline J gene fills in the rest. V dropped 0 bases and J dropped 0; count of bases not matched to a gene: 3. Germline CDR1 reads NNHNN; CDR2 reads SYGAGS (reference sequence). CDR3 size: 17 residues.

Comments on this clone: Here the gene names and germline are mouse. Coverage ceases 4 residues before the CDR3 finishes, and the germline J gene fills in the end. The J gene is TRBJ2-7, the V gene TRBV19; D is perhaps TRBD1 (5 bases). V was clipped by 4 bases and J by 0 bases, with 8 bases between them. The CDR3 consists of 13 residues. Per germline, CDR1 FNHDT and CDR2 SITEND (reference sequence). This CDR3 reads CASSPRVSYEQYF. Partial CDR3 DNA: TGTGCCAGCAGTCCCAGGGTCTCCTAT.

A word on this clone: The genes are named according to mouse. Sequencing ends 4 residues short of the CDR3 end; the germline J gene provides the rest. The rearrangement uses TRBV5 and TRBJ2-1; D is possibly TRBD2 (7 bases). Trimming removed 1 base from V and 1 base from J, with 14 bases in between. Germline V gives CDR1 LGHNA, CDR2 YNLKQL (reference sequence). This CDR3 is built from 17 residues. CDR3 in amino acids: CASSQGVGGRNYAEQFF. The CDR3 bases that were read are TGTGCCAGCAGCCAAGGAGTAGGGGGGCGGAACTATGCT.